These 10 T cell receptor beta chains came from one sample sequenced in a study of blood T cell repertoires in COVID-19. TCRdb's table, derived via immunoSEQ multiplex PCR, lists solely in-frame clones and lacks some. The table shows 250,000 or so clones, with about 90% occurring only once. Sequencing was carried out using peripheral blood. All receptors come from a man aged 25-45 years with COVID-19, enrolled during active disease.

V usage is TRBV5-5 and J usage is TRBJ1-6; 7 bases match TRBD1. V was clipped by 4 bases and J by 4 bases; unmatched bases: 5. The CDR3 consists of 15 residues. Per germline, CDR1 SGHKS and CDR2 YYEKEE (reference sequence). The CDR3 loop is CASSGGTAYNSPLHF. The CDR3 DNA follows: TGTGCCAGCAGCGGAGGGACAGCTTATAATTCACCCCTCCACTTT.

In nucleotides, the CDR3 is TGCGCCAGCAGTGTTGACAGGGTGGGAACTGAAGCTTTCTTT. The encoded protein is CASSVDRVGTEAFF. The V call is TRBV10-1, the J call TRBJ1-1; 7 bases fit TRBD1. CDR3 length: 14 residues. The ends lost 4 bases at V and 5 bases at J; junction bases unmatched: 7. Germline assignment: CDR1 WNHNN and CDR2 SYGVQD (reference sequence).

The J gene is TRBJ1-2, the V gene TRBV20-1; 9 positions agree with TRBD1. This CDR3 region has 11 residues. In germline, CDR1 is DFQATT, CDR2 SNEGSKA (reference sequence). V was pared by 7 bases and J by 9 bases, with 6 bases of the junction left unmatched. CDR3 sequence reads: CSVRTGESYTF. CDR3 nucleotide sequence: TGCAGTGTCCGGACAGGGGAGAGCTACACCTTC.

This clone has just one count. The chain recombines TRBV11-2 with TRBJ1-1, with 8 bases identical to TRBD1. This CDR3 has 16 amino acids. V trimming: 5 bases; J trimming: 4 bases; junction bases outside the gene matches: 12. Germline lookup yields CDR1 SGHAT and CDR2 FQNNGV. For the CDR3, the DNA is TGTGCCAGCAGCCTTCGGACAGGGTGGTCGGGCACTGAAGCTTTCTTT. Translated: CASSLRTGWSGTEAFF.

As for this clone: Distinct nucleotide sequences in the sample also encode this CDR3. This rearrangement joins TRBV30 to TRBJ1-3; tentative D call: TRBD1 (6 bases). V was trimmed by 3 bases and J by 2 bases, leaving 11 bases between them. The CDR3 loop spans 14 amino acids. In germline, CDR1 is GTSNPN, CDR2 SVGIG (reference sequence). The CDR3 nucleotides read TGTGCCTGGAGCTGGACAGTTCCTGGAAACACCATATATTTT. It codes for CAWSWTVPGNTIYF.

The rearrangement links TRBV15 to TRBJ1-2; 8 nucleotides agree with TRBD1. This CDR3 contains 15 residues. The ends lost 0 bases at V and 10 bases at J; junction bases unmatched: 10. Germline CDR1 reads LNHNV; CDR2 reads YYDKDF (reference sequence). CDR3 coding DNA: TGTGCCACCAGCAGAGACCCCATGACAGGGGTCGTCTACACCTTC. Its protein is CATSRDPMTGVVYTF. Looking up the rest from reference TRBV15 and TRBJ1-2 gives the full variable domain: DAMVIQNPRYQVTQFGKPVTLSCSQTLNHNVMYWYQQKSSQAPKLLFHYYDKDFNNEADTPDNFQSRRPNTSFCFLDIRSPGLGDTAMYLCATSRDPMTGVVYTFGSGTRLTVV.

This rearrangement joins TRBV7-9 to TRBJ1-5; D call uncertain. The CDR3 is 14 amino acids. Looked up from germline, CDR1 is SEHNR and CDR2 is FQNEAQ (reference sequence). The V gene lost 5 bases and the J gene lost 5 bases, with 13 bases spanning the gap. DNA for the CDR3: TGTGCCAGCAGCCCTACAAGTCGGGATCAGCCCCAGCATTTT. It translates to CASSPTSRDQPQHF.

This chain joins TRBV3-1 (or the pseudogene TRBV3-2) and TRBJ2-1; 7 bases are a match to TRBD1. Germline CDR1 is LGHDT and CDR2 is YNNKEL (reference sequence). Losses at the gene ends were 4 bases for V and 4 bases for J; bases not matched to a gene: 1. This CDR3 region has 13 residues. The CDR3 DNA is TGTGCCAGCAGCCCACAGGGGTACAATGAGCAGTTCTTC. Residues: CASSPQGYNEQFF.

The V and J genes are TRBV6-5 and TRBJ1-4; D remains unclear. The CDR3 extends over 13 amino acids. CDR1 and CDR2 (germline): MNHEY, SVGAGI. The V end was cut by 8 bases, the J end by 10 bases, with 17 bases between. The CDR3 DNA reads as TGTGCCAGCTCATACCGCGGGTGGGGAAAACTGTTTTTT. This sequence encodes CASSYRGWGKLFF.

In DNA form, the CDR3 reads TGCAGTGCTAGTAATTGGGACAGGGGGGCCGGGGAGCTGTTTTTT. It specifies CSASNWDRGAGELFF. The rearrangement links TRBV20-1 to TRBJ2-2; 11 bases map to TRBD1. Germline-derived CDR1 and CDR2 are DFQATT and SNEGSKA (reference sequence). V lost 3 bases, J lost 6 bases, and 6 bases stayed unmatched. The CDR3 runs to 15 residues.